This entry lists 26 T cell receptor beta chains sequenced from one sample in a study of T cell responses to AZD1222 COVID-19 vaccine. Profiling relied on immunoSEQ multiplex PCR, and the TCRdb table lists in-frame clones only, not all of them. The sample consists of under 140,000 clones, about 90% of them appearing once. The sequencing used peripheral blood, collected 28 days after the second AZD1222 dose. These receptors all stem from an adult who received the AZD1222 COVID-19 vaccine.

This clone is medium-sized within its sample. This chain joins TRBV6-5 and TRBJ1-4; 9 bases align to TRBD1. The CDR3 contains 15 residues. V lost 7 bases to trimming and J lost 6 bases; unmatched junction nucleotides: 9. Germline V gene sequence: CDR1 MNHEY, CDR2 SVGAGI. This CDR3 is CASKSPGQGYEKLFF. CDR3 coding DNA: TGTGCCAGCAAAAGCCCGGGACAGGGATATGAAAAACTGTTTTTT.

CDR3 in amino acids: CASSEALGAGNYGYTF. DNA for the CDR3: TGTGCCAGCAGTGAAGCGCTCGGGGCAGGCAACTATGGCTACACCTTC. The chain employs TRBV2 and TRBJ1-2; D might be TRBD1 (5 bases). Trimming stripped 0 bases from V and 2 bases from J, with 13 bases between. The germline V gene has CDR1 SNHLY and CDR2 FYNNEI. CDR3 size: 16 residues.

The chain uses TRBV12-5 and TRBJ2-5; TRBD1 matches at 9 bases. CDR3 length: 17 residues. The germline CDR1 and CDR2 sequences are LGHNT and FRNRAP. Unmatched junction bases numbered 15, after V lost 7 bases and J lost 3 bases. The CDR3 nucleotides read TGTGCTAGTGCCAATGAGGGGCGACAGGGGGTAAAAGAGACCCAGTACTTC. Amino acid sequence: CASANEGRQGVKETQYF.

CDR3 sequence reads: CASSLLGSGTDTQYF. The CDR3 DNA follows: TGTGCCAGCAGCTTATTAGGATCCGGCACAGATACGCAGTATTTT. This chain joins TRBV5-4 and TRBJ2-3; unclear D gene. V was pared by 2 bases and J by 1 base, with 11 bases between. Germline CDR1 reads SGHNT; CDR2 reads YYREEE (reference sequence). The CDR3 extends over 15 amino acids.

This sequence joins TRBV6-5 and TRBJ2-7; D is unresolved. The germline V gene has CDR1 MNHEY and CDR2 SVGAGI. Trimming shortened V by 6 bases and J by 7 bases, and 13 bases separated the two germline ends. The CDR3 extends over 12 amino acids. CDR3 coding DNA: TGTGCCAGCAGCGAGGTAGGGTTTGAGCAGTACTTC. Translating it yields CASSEVGFEQYF.

This chain links TRBV19 with TRBJ1-5; D may be TRBD1 (6 bases). Looked up from germline, CDR1 is LNHDA and CDR2 is SQIVND (reference sequence). The V end was cut by 7 bases, the J end by 6 bases, with 13 bases between. The CDR3 contains 13 residues. The CDR3 loop is CASKQGPRQPQHF. The CDR3 DNA is TGTGCCAGTAAACAGGGCCCCCGTCAGCCCCAGCATTTT.

The rearrangement joins TRBV4-1 to TRBJ2-1; 8 bases match TRBD2. Trimming at V came to 0 bases and at J to 7 bases, leaving 14 bases not matched to a gene. Germline V gene sequence: CDR1 MGHRA, CDR2 YSYEKL. The length of the CDR3 is 18 residues. CDR3 amino acids: CASSQDAHEAGGLNEQFF. The CDR3 bases are TGCGCCAGCAGCCAAGATGCCCATGAGGCGGGAGGTCTGAATGAGCAGTTCTTC.

In this sample, this clone turned up once. The chain links TRBV5-5 to TRBJ2-2; D possibly corresponds to TRBD2 (6 bases). Trimming took 6 bases from V and 6 from J, leaving 12 bases between them. CDR3 size: 13 residues. Germline values: CDR1 SGHKS, CDR2 YYEKEE (reference sequence). DNA for the CDR3: TGTGCCAGCACCTGGGGGGAGGCCGGGGAGCTGTTTTTT. Translating it yields CASTWGEAGELFF.

V usage is TRBV27 and J usage is TRBJ2-1; D gene uncertain. Germline V lookup: CDR1 MNHEY, CDR2 SMNVEV (reference sequence). Trimming took off 7 bases at V and 8 bases at J, with 9 bases between the two ends. The CDR3 contains 11 residues. This CDR3 reads CASKRSDEQFF. The CDR3 coding sequence is TGTGCCAGCAAGAGGTCGGATGAGCAGTTCTTC.

The chain uses TRBV18 and TRBJ2-7; 9 bases match TRBD1. Germline loops: CDR1 KGHSH, CDR2 LQKENI. The CDR3 totals 15 residues. V was pared by 5 bases and J by 3 bases, with 8 bases of the junction left unmatched. In DNA, the CDR3 is TGTGCCAGCTCATCGCTACAGGGGGCGGGCTACGAGCAGTACTTC. Protein: CASSSLQGAGYEQYF.

The chain has TRBV7-9 and TRBJ2-4; the D call may be TRBD1 or TRBD2 (7 bases each). The CDR3 is made up of 15 amino acids. Between the trimmed V and J ends, which lost 4 bases and 3 bases, there was a span of 13 bases. Germline V CDR1 and CDR2: SEHNR, FQNEAQ (reference sequence). The CDR3 DNA is TGTGCCAGCAGCTATACCAGGGGGGGCAAAAACATTCAGTACTTC. This translates into CASSYTRGGKNIQYF.

The V call is TRBV18, the J call TRBJ2-2, with no clear D. Per germline, CDR1 KGHSH and CDR2 LQKENI. The CDR3 consists of 15 residues. V was shortened by 4 bases and J by 5 bases, with 14 bases between the two germline ends. This CDR3 reads CASSRVDIGTGELFF. The CDR3 bases are TGTGCCAGCTCACGCGTAGACATAGGGACCGGGGAGCTGTTTTTT.

In DNA, the CDR3 is TGCGCCAGCAGCTTGACCCTACAGGGAATGGATGGCTACACCTTC. Its protein product is CASSLTLQGMDGYTF. The genes are TRBV5-1 and TRBJ1-2, with D possibly TRBD1 on 6 matching bases. Germline V gene sequence: CDR1 SGHRS, CDR2 YFSETQ. The CDR3 extends over 15 amino acids. Trimming pared 1 base from V and 6 bases from J, leaving 16 bases between.

The gene calls are TRBV5-6 and TRBJ1-2, with D possibly TRBD1 on 5 matching bases. This CDR3 has 13 amino acids. Germline V gives CDR1 SGHDT, CDR2 YYEEEE. V dropped 2 bases and J dropped 2 bases, with 7 bases sitting between them. The CDR3 DNA is TGTGCCAGCAGCTTCGACAGCAACTATGGCTACACCTTC. It codes for CASSFDSNYGYTF.

The V and J genes are TRBV24-1 and TRBJ1-5; D gene unclear. CDR3 size: 13 residues. Germline loops: CDR1 KGHDR, CDR2 SFDVKD. Trimming pared 3 bases from V and 5 bases from J, leaving 7 bases between. The CDR3 loop is CATSDRTDQPQHF. CDR3 DNA: TGTGCCACCAGTGATCGGACGGATCAGCCCCAGCATTTT.

This clone has just one count. This chain links TRBV29-1 with TRBJ2-1; D tentatively reads TRBD1 or TRBD2 (5 bases each). Trimming took off 5 bases at V and 9 bases at J, with 20 bases between the two ends. Germline loops: CDR1 SQVTM, CDR2 ANQGSEA. The CDR3 sequence is 14 residues long. This CDR3 is CSVRKGPDGTEQFF. In DNA, the CDR3 is TGCAGCGTTCGGAAGGGTCCGGACGGGACTGAGCAGTTCTTC.

This chain uses TRBV4-1 with TRBJ2-3; D unclear. Germline V gene lookup returns CDR1 MGHRA and CDR2 YSYEKL. V lost 4 bases, J lost 3 bases, and 20 bases lay in between. The CDR3 loop spans 17 amino acids. DNA of the CDR3: TGCGCCAGCAGCCGCGAAACCCTCTCCGCAGGAACAGATACGCAGTATTTT. Translated: CASSRETLSAGTDTQYF.

V is TRBV28 and J is TRBJ1-3; D gene ambiguous. The CDR3 length is 13 residues. Per the germline V gene, CDR1 is MDHEN and CDR2 is SYDVKM. V was clipped by 3 bases and J by 4 bases, with 7 bases between them. This CDR3 is CASSFLAGNTIYF. In DNA form, the CDR3 reads TGTGCCAGCAGTTTTTTGGCGGGAAACACCATATATTTT.

V gene TRBV15 combines with J gene TRBJ1-5; 10 positions match TRBD1. This CDR3 region has 15 residues. Unmatched junction bases numbered 6, after V lost 3 bases and J lost 7 bases. Germline CDR1 is LNHNV and CDR2 is YYDKDF (reference sequence). The CDR3 here is CATSRGQGPGQPQHF. As DNA, the CDR3 is TGTGCCACCAGCAGGGGACAGGGGCCCGGGCAGCCCCAGCATTTT.

The V call is TRBV6-4, the J call TRBJ2-5; TRBD2 aligns across 8 bases. Losses at the gene ends were 7 bases for V and 5 bases for J; bases not matched to a gene: 18. The CDR3 extends over 17 amino acids. CDR1 MRHNA and CDR2 SNTAGT come from the germline V gene. The CDR3, as DNA: TGTGCCAGCACCACTACCCGGCAAGAGCGGGAGTGGGAGACCCAGTACTTC. Amino acid sequence: CASTTTRQEREWETQYF.

In this sample, this clone turned up once. The chain links TRBV12-3 or TRBV12-4 to TRBJ1-2, with unresolved D. V was trimmed by 3 bases and J by 6 bases, leaving 8 bases between them. CDR3 length: 12 amino acids. The CDR3 sequence: CASSFGRNGYTF. The CDR3 DNA reads TGTGCCAGCAGTTTCGGCAGAAATGGCTACACCTTC.

The chain has TRBV18 and TRBJ1-1, with D perhaps matching TRBD1 (6 bases). Germline values: CDR1 KGHSH, CDR2 LQKENI. This CDR3 comprises 16 residues. The V end lost 3 bases, the J end lost 1 base, and 15 bases lay between the germline ends. The CDR3 DNA sequence: TGTGCCAGCTCACCTAATCGACAGGCCTCGAACACTGAAGCTTTCTTT. It codes for CASSPNRQASNTEAFF.

CDR3 sequence: CASSQDRLDEAFF. CDR3 DNA: TGTGCCAGCAGCCAAGATAGACTCGACGAAGCTTTCTTT. The J gene is TRBJ1-1, the V gene TRBV3-1 (or the pseudogene TRBV3-2), with D uncertain. V lost 0 bases and J lost 8, with 10 bases in between. This CDR3 region has 13 residues. Germline V gene lookup returns CDR1 LGHDT and CDR2 YNNKEL (reference sequence).

The genes are TRBV28 and TRBJ2-3; TRBD2 aligns across 7 bases. The CDR3 consists of 14 residues. Unmatched junction bases numbered 6, after V lost 4 bases and J lost 5 bases. The germline CDR1 and CDR2 sequences are MDHEN and SYDVKM. The CDR3 DNA reads as TGTGCCAGCAGTTCCCCGGGACTAATAGATACGCAGTATTTT. Residues: CASSSPGLIDTQYF.

The chain employs TRBV7-9 and TRBJ2-7; TRBD1 agrees at 7 bases. V trimming: 7 bases; J trimming: 4 bases; junction bases outside the gene matches: 7. The CDR3 sequence is 13 residues long. The germline V gene encodes CDR1 SEHNR and CDR2 FQNEAQ (reference sequence). DNA for the CDR3: TGTGCCAGCACCCCGACAGGGACGTACGAGCAGTACTTC. It translates to CASTPTGTYEQYF.

This chain uses TRBV7-6 with TRBJ2-1, with 10 positions matching TRBD2. Germline CDR1 is SGHVS and CDR2 is FNYEAQ. The CDR3 runs to 15 residues. Losses at the gene ends were 5 bases for V and 4 bases for J; bases not matched to a gene: 5. CDR3 nucleotide sequence: TGTGCCAGCAGCCCGGGGACTAGCGCATACAATGAGCAGTTCTTC. It yields the protein CASSPGTSAYNEQFF.